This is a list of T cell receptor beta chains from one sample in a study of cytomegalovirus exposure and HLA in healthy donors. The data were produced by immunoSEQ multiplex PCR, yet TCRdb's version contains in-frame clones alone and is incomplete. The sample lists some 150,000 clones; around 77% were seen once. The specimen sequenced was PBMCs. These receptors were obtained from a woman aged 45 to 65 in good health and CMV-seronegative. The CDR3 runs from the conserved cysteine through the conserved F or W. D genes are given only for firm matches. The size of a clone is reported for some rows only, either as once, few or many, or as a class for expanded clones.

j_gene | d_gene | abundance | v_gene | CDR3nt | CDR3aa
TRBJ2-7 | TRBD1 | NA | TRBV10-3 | TGTGCCATCAGGGAAGACAGGGACGAGCAGTACTTC | CAIREDRDEQYF
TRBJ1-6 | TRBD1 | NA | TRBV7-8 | TGTGCCAGCAGCTTTGACAGGGGGCTAAATTCACCCCTCCACTTT | CASSFDRGLNSPLHF
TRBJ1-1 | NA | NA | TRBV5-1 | TGCGCCAGCAGTCTCGACAGCATGAACACTGAAGCTTTCTTT | CASSLDSMNTEAFF
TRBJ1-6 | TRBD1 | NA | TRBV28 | TGTGCCAGCAGTGGACAGGGGGCTGGCAATTCACCCCTCCACTTT | CASSGQGAGNSPLHF
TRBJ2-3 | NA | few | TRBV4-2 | TGTGCCAGCAGCCTCTCCTACCCCCAAACGCAGTATTTT | CASSLSYPQTQYF
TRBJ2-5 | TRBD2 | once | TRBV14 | TGTGCCAGCAGCCAAGATCTTACTAGCGGGGGAGGGACCCAGTACTTC | CASSQDLTSGGGTQYF
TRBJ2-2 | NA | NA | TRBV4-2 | TGTGCCAGCAGCCAAGATTCAGTCGGGGAGCTGTTTTTT | CASSQDSVGELFF
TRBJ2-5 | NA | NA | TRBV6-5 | TGTGCCAGCAGTTACAACTTGCCGGGGGAAGAGACCCAGTACTTC | CASSYNLPGEETQYF
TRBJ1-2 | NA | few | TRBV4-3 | TGCGCCAGCAGCCAAGATCTGGGGGGGGCGTATGGCTACACCTTC | CASSQDLGGAYGYTF
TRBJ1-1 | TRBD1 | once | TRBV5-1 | TGCGCCAGCAGCTCACAGGGGGCCGACACTGAAGCTTTCTTT | CASSSQGADTEAFF
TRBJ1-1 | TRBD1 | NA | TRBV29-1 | TGCAGCGTTGGGACAGGGGATGGCACTGAAGCTTTCTTT | CSVGTGDGTEAFF
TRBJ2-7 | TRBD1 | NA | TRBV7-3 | TGTGCCAGCAGCTCAAATACAGGGGCCGGGGACGAGCAGTACTTC | CASSSNTGAGDEQYF
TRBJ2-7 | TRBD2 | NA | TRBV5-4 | TGTGCCAGCAGCAGGAGCGGGGGGGTAGGCTACGAGCAGTACTTC | CASSRSGGVGYEQYF
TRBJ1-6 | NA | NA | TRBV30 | TGTGCCCACCGAGGTTCGGATAATTCACCCCTCCACTTT | CAHRGSDNSPLHF
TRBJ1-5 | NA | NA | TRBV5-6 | TGTGCCAGCAGCTTGGAAGGGTATCGGCAGGGGCGCAATCAGCCCCAGCATTTT | CASSLEGYRQGRNQPQHF
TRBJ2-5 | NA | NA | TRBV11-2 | TGTGCCAGCAGACCCCCGTTGGCGGGCTTACAAGAGACCCAGTACTTC | CASRPPLAGLQETQYF
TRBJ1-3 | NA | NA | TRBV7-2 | TGTGCCAGCAACTTCGGGATCTCTGGAAACACCATATATTTT | CASNFGISGNTIYF
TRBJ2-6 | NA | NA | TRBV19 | TGTGCCAGTAGTATCACTGACTCTGGGGCCAACGTCCTGACTTTC | CASSITDSGANVLTF
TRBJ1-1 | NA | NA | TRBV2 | TGTGCCAGCAGTGAAGTTAGCGGGGGCGCGAACACTGAAGCTTTCTTT | CASSEVSGGANTEAFF
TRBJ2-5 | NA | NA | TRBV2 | TGTGCCAGCAGTGAGGTTAGCTGGGAGACCCAGTACTTC | CASSEVSWETQYF
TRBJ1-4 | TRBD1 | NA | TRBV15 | TGTGCCACCAGCCCTGAAGGGACAGTGGCTGAAAAACTGTTTTTT | CATSPEGTVAEKLFF
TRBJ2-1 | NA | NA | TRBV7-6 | TGTGCCAGCAGCCTAATCGCCTCCGCTCAATCCACTGAGCAGTTCTTC | CASSLIASAQSTEQFF
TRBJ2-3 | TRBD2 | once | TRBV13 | TGTGCCAGCAGCTTATTTGGGACTAGCGGGGTGGTAGATACGCAGTATTTT | CASSLFGTSGVVDTQYF
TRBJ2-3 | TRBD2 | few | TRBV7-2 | TGTGCCAGCAGCCCTGGCGGGGGGGCGAATACGCAGTATTTT | CASSPGGGANTQYF
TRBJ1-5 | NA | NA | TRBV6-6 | TGTGCCAGCAGTTCCGGCAGGGATAGCAATCAGCCCCAGCATTTT | CASSSGRDSNQPQHF
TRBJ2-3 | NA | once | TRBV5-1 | TGCGCCAGCAGCGTACAGGGCACAGATACGCAGTATTTT | CASSVQGTDTQYF
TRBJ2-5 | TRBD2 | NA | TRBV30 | TGTGCCTGGAGCGCCCACGGGACTAGCTTCGGGGAGACCCAGTACTTC | CAWSAHGTSFGETQYF
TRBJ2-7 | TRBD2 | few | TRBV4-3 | TGCGCCAGCAGTTACAGCGCGGGGGAAATCTACGAGCAGTACTTC | CASSYSAGEIYEQYF
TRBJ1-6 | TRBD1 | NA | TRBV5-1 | TGCGCCAGCAGCTTGGTCCCTCCGGGACAGGGGAATTCACCCCTCCACTTT | CASSLVPPGQGNSPLHF
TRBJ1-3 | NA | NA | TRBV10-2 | TGCGCCAGCAGTGAGTCGACGGGGGGCTCTGGAAACACCATATATTTT | CASSESTGGSGNTIYF
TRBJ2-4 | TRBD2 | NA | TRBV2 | TGTGCCAGCAGTGACGGGACTAGCGGACTGGTATGGGCCAAAAACATTCAGTACTTC | CASSDGTSGLVWAKNIQYF
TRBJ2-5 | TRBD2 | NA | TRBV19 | TGTGCCAGCCGGGGACTAGCCCAGGAGACCCAGTACTTC | CASRGLAQETQYF
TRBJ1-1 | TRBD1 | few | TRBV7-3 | TGTGCCAGCAGCCGTGGGACAGGGGACGAAGCTTTCTTT | CASSRGTGDEAFF
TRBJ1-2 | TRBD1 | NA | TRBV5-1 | TGCGCCAGCAGCTTGGGACAGGGTGGTGGCTACACCTTC | CASSLGQGGGYTF
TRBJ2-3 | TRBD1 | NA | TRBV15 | TGTGCCACCAGCAGGATGGACAGGGGTGGGACAGATACGCAGTATTTT | CATSRMDRGGTDTQYF
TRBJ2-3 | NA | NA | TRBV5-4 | TGTGCCAGTCGCAGGGGTAGCACAGATACGCAGTATTTT | CASRRGSTDTQYF
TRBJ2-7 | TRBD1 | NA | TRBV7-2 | TGTGCCAGCAGCAGGGGACAGTACTACGAGCAGTACTTC | CASSRGQYYEQYF
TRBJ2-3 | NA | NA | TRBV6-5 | TGTGCCAGCAGTTATCTAGGTACGCAGTATTTT | CASSYLGTQYF
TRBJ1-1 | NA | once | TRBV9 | TGTGCCAGCAGCGTAGCGGGACAGAACACTGAAGCTTTCTTT | CASSVAGQNTEAFF
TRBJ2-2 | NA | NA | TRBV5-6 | TGTGCCAGCAGCTTGCAGGGGAACGGGGAGCTGTTTTTT | CASSLQGNGELFF
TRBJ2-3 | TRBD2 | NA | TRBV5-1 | TGCGCCAGCAGCTTGGTCCCTAGCGGGGGGTTATCAGATACGCAGTATTTT | CASSLVPSGGLSDTQYF
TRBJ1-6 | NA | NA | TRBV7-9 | TGTGCCAGCAGCTCCGAATGGCCACCCCTCCACTTT | CASSSEWPPLHF
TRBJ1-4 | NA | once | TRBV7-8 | TGTGCCAGCAACCCATACAGGGATCGGCAGTATGAAAAACTGTTTTTT | CASNPYRDRQYEKLFF
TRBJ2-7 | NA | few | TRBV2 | TGTGCCAGCACGGGCGGGAACGAGCAGTACTTC | CASTGGNEQYF
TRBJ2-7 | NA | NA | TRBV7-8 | TGTGCCAGCAGCTTCAGGGGCTTATCCTACGAGCAGTACTTC | CASSFRGLSYEQYF